This section outlines one TCR beta chain sequence together with its context. Only in-frame clones appear in the TCRdb table, and some are missing; sequencing was by immunoSEQ multiplex PCR. This sample has approximately 310,000 clones, with about 90% found just once. This sample stems from a study of blood T cell repertoires in COVID-19. Study-level information: Both acute and convalescent COVID-19 samples were obtained from the United States, Italy and Spain. The cDNA or gDNA used as material had been derived from T cells, B-cell-depleted T cells, or PBMCs.

Per the germline V gene, CDR1 is MNHEY and CDR2 is SMNVEV (reference sequence). The CDR3 has 13 residues. V gave up 2 bases and J gave up 7 bases, with 9 bases separating them. The V and J genes are TRBV27 and TRBJ2-1, with D unclear. The sample consisted of peripheral blood. This receptor was identified in a woman in her 50s who had recovered from COVID-19. The DNA for the CDR3 is TGTGCCAGCAGTTTAACCCCGAGGAATGAGCAGTTCTTC. Translated, it gives CASSLTPRNEQFF.